These T cell receptor beta chains were read from a single sample in a study of blood T cell repertoires in COVID-19. Clones were sequenced by immunoSEQ multiplex PCR, and TCRdb holds only the in-frame ones, with some missing. The table has 63,000 or so clones, 84% seen once. Input material: peripheral blood. The receptors were sampled from a human donor in a cohort sampled during active COVID-19. Each CDR3 is given with its conserved first and last residue. Each record gives: clone size, J gene, V gene, CDR3 length, D gene, CDR3 DNA, CDR3 protein. A D gene is named only where the DNA matches it firmly. The listing skips clone size in some rows; elsewhere it reads once, few, many or a size class.

clone size: .
J gene: TRBJ2-3
V gene: TRBV5-6
CDR3 length: 16
D gene: .
CDR3 DNA: TGTGCCAGCAGCCTGGAGGGACAATTTAGCACAGATACGCAGTATTTT
CDR3 protein: CASSLEGQFSTDTQYF

clone size: .
J gene: TRBJ1-1
V gene: TRBV18
CDR3 length: 13
D gene: .
CDR3 DNA: TGTGCCAGCTCAGGGGGGGAGACCACTGAAGCTTTCTTT
CDR3 protein: CASSGGETTEAFF

clone size: .
J gene: TRBJ1-5
V gene: TRBV28
CDR3 length: 14
D gene: .
CDR3 DNA: TGTGCCAGCAGCCCTACAGGTAACGGGCAGCCCCAGCATTTT
CDR3 protein: CASSPTGNGQPQHF

clone size: .
J gene: TRBJ1-2
V gene: TRBV2
CDR3 length: 14
D gene: .
CDR3 DNA: TGTGCCAGCAGTGACTTAGGCAGGGTCGGCGGCTACACCTTC
CDR3 protein: CASSDLGRVGGYTF

clone size: few
J gene: TRBJ1-1
V gene: TRBV25-1
CDR3 length: 15
D gene: .
CDR3 DNA: TGTGCCAGCAGTGACCACAGGAGACCTAACACTGAAGCTTTCTTT
CDR3 protein: CASSDHRRPNTEAFF

clone size: .
J gene: TRBJ2-7
V gene: TRBV21-1
CDR3 length: 17
D gene: .
CDR3 DNA: TGTGCCAGCAGCAAAAGAGATAGCGGGCAGGTCTCCTACGAGCAGTACTTC
CDR3 protein: CASSKRDSGQVSYEQYF

clone size: .
J gene: TRBJ1-2
V gene: TRBV3-1/TRBV3-2
CDR3 length: 13
D gene: .
CDR3 DNA: TGTGCCAGCAGCCAAGGGACAGACTATGGCTACACCTTC
CDR3 protein: CASSQGTDYGYTF

clone size: .
J gene: TRBJ1-1
V gene: TRBV10-1
CDR3 length: 16
D gene: TRBD1
CDR3 DNA: TGCGCCAGCAGTGAGGGGACAGGGGGCTTCGGCACTGAAGCTTTCTTT
CDR3 protein: CASSEGTGGFGTEAFF

clone size: .
J gene: TRBJ1-1
V gene: TRBV2
CDR3 length: 14
D gene: .
CDR3 DNA: TGTGCCAGCAGGTTTCAGGGGTTGAACACTGAAGCTTTCTTT
CDR3 protein: CASRFQGLNTEAFF

clone size: .
J gene: TRBJ1-1
V gene: TRBV4-3
CDR3 length: 16
D gene: TRBD1
CDR3 DNA: TGCGCCAGCAGCCTCGGAAGGACAGGACATAACACTGAAGCTTTCTTT
CDR3 protein: CASSLGRTGHNTEAFF

clone size: .
J gene: TRBJ1-2
V gene: TRBV19
CDR3 length: 13
D gene: TRBD1
CDR3 DNA: TGTGCCAGTAGTTGGGGACAGGGCAGTGGCTACACCTTC
CDR3 protein: CASSWGQGSGYTF

clone size: once
J gene: TRBJ2-7
V gene: TRBV5-1
CDR3 length: 18
D gene: .
CDR3 DNA: TGCGCCAGCAGCTTGGCGGGCGGACAGTTTGACCCCCTATACGAGCAGTACTTC
CDR3 protein: CASSLAGGQFDPLYEQYF

clone size: .
J gene: TRBJ2-2
V gene: TRBV9
CDR3 length: 17
D gene: TRBD2
CDR3 DNA: TGTGCCAGCAGCGTAGATGACCTAGCGGAGGCATGGGGGGAGCTGTTTTTT
CDR3 protein: CASSVDDLAEAWGELFF

clone size: .
J gene: TRBJ2-7
V gene: TRBV7-9
CDR3 length: 11
D gene: .
CDR3 DNA: TGTGCCAGCAGCCTCTTATACGAGCAGTACTTC
CDR3 protein: CASSLLYEQYF

clone size: .
J gene: TRBJ2-6
V gene: TRBV5-6
CDR3 length: 15
D gene: .
CDR3 DNA: TGTGCCAGCAGCTTTGATCTCGGTGGGGCCAACGTCCTGACTTTC
CDR3 protein: CASSFDLGGANVLTF

clone size: .
J gene: TRBJ2-7
V gene: TRBV19
CDR3 length: 14
D gene: TRBD1
CDR3 DNA: TGTGCCAGTCACACGACAGGGGGCCCTTACGAGCAGTACTTC
CDR3 protein: CASHTTGGPYEQYF

clone size: .
J gene: TRBJ2-7
V gene: TRBV7-8
CDR3 length: 16
D gene: .
CDR3 DNA: TGTGCCAGCAGCTTAACGTGGCAGGGGCCATCCTACGAGCAGTACTTC
CDR3 protein: CASSLTWQGPSYEQYF

clone size: .
J gene: TRBJ2-3
V gene: TRBV9
CDR3 length: 15
D gene: .
CDR3 DNA: TGTGCCAGCAGCGCCACTAGTACTACGGTTTATACGCAGTATTTT
CDR3 protein: CASSATSTTVYTQYF

clone size: .
J gene: TRBJ1-1
V gene: TRBV27
CDR3 length: 13
D gene: .
CDR3 DNA: TGTGCCAGCAGTCCCTTGGACATACCTCGATCTTTCTTT
CDR3 protein: CASSPLDIPRSFF

clone size: .
J gene: TRBJ1-1
V gene: TRBV24-1
CDR3 length: 14
D gene: .
CDR3 DNA: TGTGCCACCAGTGACACTTTAGAACCCACTGAAGCTTTCTTT
CDR3 protein: CATSDTLEPTEAFF

clone size: .
J gene: TRBJ2-1
V gene: TRBV3-1/TRBV3-2
CDR3 length: 11
D gene: .
CDR3 DNA: TGTGCCAGCAGGTCTTACAATGAGCAGTTCTTC
CDR3 protein: CASRSYNEQFF

clone size: .
J gene: TRBJ2-1
V gene: TRBV24-1
CDR3 length: 16
D gene: .
CDR3 DNA: TGTGCCACCAGAGGCTTCTGGCACTACTCCTACAATGAGCAGTTCTTC
CDR3 protein: CATRGFWHYSYNEQFF

clone size: once
J gene: TRBJ1-3
V gene: TRBV24-1
CDR3 length: 14
D gene: .
CDR3 DNA: TGTGCCACCAGTGGAGGCCTCTCTGGAAACACCATATATTTT
CDR3 protein: CATSGGLSGNTIYF

clone size: .
J gene: TRBJ2-2
V gene: TRBV5-4
CDR3 length: 13
D gene: .
CDR3 DNA: TGTGCCAGCAGCGTTCAGGGGTCCGGGGAGCTGTTTTTT
CDR3 protein: CASSVQGSGELFF

clone size: .
J gene: TRBJ2-3
V gene: TRBV4-3
CDR3 length: 14
D gene: .
CDR3 DNA: TGCGCCAGCAGCCAAGTGCAGGGCTTAGATACGCAGTATTTT
CDR3 protein: CASSQVQGLDTQYF

clone size: .
J gene: TRBJ2-7
V gene: TRBV7-9
CDR3 length: 14
D gene: TRBD1
CDR3 DNA: TGTGCCAGCAGCTTCGGGGACAGATACTACGAGCAGTACTTC
CDR3 protein: CASSFGDRYYEQYF

clone size: .
J gene: TRBJ1-6
V gene: TRBV7-3
CDR3 length: 13
D gene: .
CDR3 DNA: TGTGCCAGCAGCCTAGATGGTAATTCACCCCTCCACTTT
CDR3 protein: CASSLDGNSPLHF

clone size: .
J gene: TRBJ2-3
V gene: TRBV7-9
CDR3 length: 15
D gene: .
CDR3 DNA: TGTGCCAGCAGCCCTATCCTAGGGGGCACAGATACGCAGTATTTT
CDR3 protein: CASSPILGGTDTQYF

clone size: .
J gene: TRBJ1-1
V gene: TRBV3-1/TRBV3-2
CDR3 length: 16
D gene: .
CDR3 DNA: TGTGCCAGCAGCCAAGATTGGGGGGTGATGGGCACTGAAGCTTTCTTT
CDR3 protein: CASSQDWGVMGTEAFF

clone size: .
J gene: TRBJ2-5
V gene: TRBV29-1
CDR3 length: 13
D gene: .
CDR3 DNA: TGCAGCGTTGAAATGCCAGGGCAGTGGACCCAGTACTTC
CDR3 protein: CSVEMPGQWTQYF

clone size: .
J gene: TRBJ2-7
V gene: TRBV19
CDR3 length: 15
D gene: TRBD2
CDR3 DNA: TGTGCCAGTAGTATGGCCGGCGGGGGGCGTTCCGAGCAGTACTTC
CDR3 protein: CASSMAGGGRSEQYF

clone size: few
J gene: TRBJ2-7
V gene: TRBV18
CDR3 length: 13
D gene: .
CDR3 DNA: TGTGCCAGCTCACCACCGATGCGCGACGAGCAGTACTTC
CDR3 protein: CASSPPMRDEQYF

clone size: .
J gene: TRBJ2-1
V gene: TRBV7-9
CDR3 length: 13
D gene: TRBD1
CDR3 DNA: TGTGCCAGCAGCATCGGATCGGACAGGGGCTGGTTCTTC
CDR3 protein: CASSIGSDRGWFF

clone size: .
J gene: TRBJ1-5
V gene: TRBV7-2
CDR3 length: 13
D gene: .
CDR3 DNA: TGTGCCAGCAGCTCCTACAGCAATCAGCCCCAGCATTTT
CDR3 protein: CASSSYSNQPQHF

clone size: .
J gene: TRBJ1-2
V gene: TRBV5-8
CDR3 length: 15
D gene: .
CDR3 DNA: TGTGCCAGCATCACGTCAACAGGGAGCTTCTATGGCTACACCTTC
CDR3 protein: CASITSTGSFYGYTF

clone size: .
J gene: TRBJ2-7
V gene: TRBV5-4
CDR3 length: 13
D gene: TRBD2
CDR3 DNA: TGTGCCAGCAGCCTTCGGGGGGTAAGCGAGCAGTACTTC
CDR3 protein: CASSLRGVSEQYF

clone size: .
J gene: TRBJ1-5
V gene: TRBV30
CDR3 length: 14
D gene: .
CDR3 DNA: TGTGCCTGGAGTGCAGGACAAAGCAATCAGCCCCAGCATTTT
CDR3 protein: CAWSAGQSNQPQHF

clone size: .
J gene: TRBJ1-4
V gene: TRBV15
CDR3 length: 16
D gene: .
CDR3 DNA: TGTGCCACCAGCAGAGATAGGGGGGGGTTTGATGAAAAACTGTTTTTT
CDR3 protein: CATSRDRGGFDEKLFF

clone size: .
J gene: TRBJ2-3
V gene: TRBV7-2
CDR3 length: 14
D gene: .
CDR3 DNA: TGTGCCAGCAGCTTTATCAGGGGCACAGATACGCAGTATTTT
CDR3 protein: CASSFIRGTDTQYF

clone size: .
J gene: TRBJ2-2
V gene: TRBV11-3
CDR3 length: 18
D gene: TRBD2
CDR3 DNA: TGTGCCAGCAGCTCGGGGACTAGCGGGAGTCGGAACACCGGGGAGCTGTTTTTT
CDR3 protein: CASSSGTSGSRNTGELFF

clone size: .
J gene: TRBJ1-2
V gene: TRBV30
CDR3 length: 11
D gene: TRBD1
CDR3 DNA: TGTGCCTATACAGGGGGCTATGGCTACACCTTC
CDR3 protein: CAYTGGYGYTF

clone size: .
J gene: TRBJ2-7
V gene: TRBV19
CDR3 length: 14
D gene: TRBD1
CDR3 DNA: TGTGCCAGTAGTAGGGGAGACAGGGGATACGAGCAGTACTTC
CDR3 protein: CASSRGDRGYEQYF

clone size: .
J gene: TRBJ2-3
V gene: TRBV5-1
CDR3 length: 14
D gene: .
CDR3 DNA: TGCGCCAGCAGCTTGTCCGGGAGCACAGATACGCAGTATTTT
CDR3 protein: CASSLSGSTDTQYF

clone size: .
J gene: TRBJ1-2
V gene: TRBV19
CDR3 length: 15
D gene: TRBD1
CDR3 DNA: TGTGCCAGTCTCGGACAGGGGGCTTATGGCTATGGCTACACCTTC
CDR3 protein: CASLGQGAYGYGYTF

clone size: .
J gene: TRBJ1-1
V gene: TRBV7-8
CDR3 length: 15
D gene: TRBD1
CDR3 DNA: TGTGCCAGCAGCTTGGTAGACAGGGCGAACACTGAAGCTTTCTTT
CDR3 protein: CASSLVDRANTEAFF

clone size: .
J gene: TRBJ1-5
V gene: TRBV12-3/TRBV12-4
CDR3 length: 13
D gene: .
CDR3 DNA: TGTGCCAGCGCCGGACAAATCAATCAGCCCCAGCATTTT
CDR3 protein: CASAGQINQPQHF

clone size: .
J gene: TRBJ2-5
V gene: TRBV11-3
CDR3 length: 15
D gene: .
CDR3 DNA: TGTGCCAGCAGCTTAGGATTAGGCGGGGCGGAGACCCAGTACTTC
CDR3 protein: CASSLGLGGAETQYF

clone size: .
J gene: TRBJ1-5
V gene: TRBV13
CDR3 length: 12
D gene: .
CDR3 DNA: TGTGCCAGCAGCTTACCGAATCAGCCCCAGCATTTT
CDR3 protein: CASSLPNQPQHF

clone size: few
J gene: TRBJ2-5
V gene: TRBV6-5
CDR3 length: 13
D gene: TRBD1
CDR3 DNA: TGTGCCAGCAGCGCAGGGGGAAGAGAGACCCAGTACTTC
CDR3 protein: CASSAGGRETQYF

clone size: .
J gene: TRBJ1-4
V gene: TRBV21-1
CDR3 length: 18
D gene: .
CDR3 DNA: TGTGCCAGCAGCAAAGTTATGGTGAGGGGGCTGATGGGTGAAAAACTGTTTTTT
CDR3 protein: CASSKVMVRGLMGEKLFF

clone size: .
J gene: TRBJ1-3
V gene: TRBV30
CDR3 length: 15
D gene: .
CDR3 DNA: TGTGCCTGGAGTGAAGCGGGAACCGCTGGAAACACCATATATTTT
CDR3 protein: CAWSEAGTAGNTIYF

clone size: .
J gene: TRBJ1-1
V gene: TRBV29-1
CDR3 length: 13
D gene: TRBD1
CDR3 DNA: TGCAGCGCCGGACAGGGGATGAACACTGAAGCTTTCTTT
CDR3 protein: CSAGQGMNTEAFF

clone size: .
J gene: TRBJ1-1
V gene: TRBV5-1
CDR3 length: 14
D gene: .
CDR3 DNA: TGCGCCAGCAGCTCGGACAGCCTCTACACTGAAGCTTTCTTT
CDR3 protein: CASSSDSLYTEAFF

clone size: .
J gene: TRBJ1-1
V gene: TRBV6-5
CDR3 length: 13
D gene: .
CDR3 DNA: TGTGCCAGCAGTTACGGAGTTGTTAGTCCAGCTTTCTTT
CDR3 protein: CASSYGVVSPAFF